One sample yielded the 15 T cell receptor beta chains listed below, sequenced in a study of T cell repertoires in cytomegalovirus infection. Each CDR3 protein gets one entry after TCRdb re-called the reads with MiXCR. This sample has 60,000 to 75,000 distinct CDR3 sequences; around 27% occur once, and the top ten carry roughly three fifths. These TCRs are of unknown antigen specificity. The sequenced sample was CD8+ T cells from cultured PBMCs, obtained from culture after CMV antigen stimulation. Receptor source: a human donor in good health (CMV status not recorded). Some clones in this sample may be carry-over from other donors' samples.

This clonotype was seen only a few times. The CDR3 here is CASSLYTGTSGSISYNEQFF. CDR3 bases: TGTGCCAGCAGTTTATACACCGGGACTAGCGGGAGTATATCCTACAATGAGCAGTTCTTC. The chain combines TRBV27 with TRBJ2-1; 14 nucleotides line up with TRBD2. There are 20 residues in the CDR3. J gave up 1 base and V 1 base, and 9 bases lay outside the gene matches. Germline V gene sequence: CDR1 MNHEY, CDR2 SMNVEV (reference sequence).

This clonotype was picked up a small number of times. This chain uses TRBV5-6 with TRBJ2-7, with unresolved D. Germline V gives CDR1 SGHDT, CDR2 YYEEEE. The length of the CDR3 is 17 residues. V was pared by 0 bases and J by 2 bases, with 18 bases between. CDR3 in DNA: TGTGCCAGCAGCTTGGCCCCGGTAAAAACGCGTGCCTACGAGCAGTACTTC. Amino acids: CASSLAPVKTRAYEQYF.

This clonotype has a handful of counts. This chain uses TRBV11-2 with TRBJ1-4; 7 positions agree with TRBD1. Germline CDR1 SGHAT, CDR2 FQNNGV. The CDR3 is 15 residues long. Losses at the gene ends were 7 bases for V and 2 bases for J; bases not matched to a gene: 7. The CDR3 DNA follows: TGTGCCAGCAATACAGGGGAGGAGACTAATGAAAAACTGTTTTTT. This translates into CASNTGEETNEKLFF. Variable domain in full (rest from reference TRBV11-2 and TRBJ1-4): EAGVAQSPRYKIIEKRQSVAFWCNPISGHATLYWYQQILGQGPKLLIQFQNNGVVDDSQLPKDRFSAERLKGVDSTLKIQPAKLEDSAVYLCASNTGEETNEKLFFGSGTQLSVL.

Ten or more counts support this clonotype. The chain combines TRBV6-2 or TRBV6-3 with TRBJ2-2; D call uncertain. V lost 6 bases to trimming and J lost 7 bases, with 9 bases between them. Germline CDR1 reads MNHEY; CDR2 reads SVGEGT. The CDR3 consists of 12 residues. The CDR3 DNA is TGTGCCAGCAGCCCTGACGGCGGGGAGCTGTTTTTT. It encodes CASSPDGGELFF.

The J gene is TRBJ1-2, the V gene TRBV27; TRBD1 aligns across 9 bases. The junction had 10 bases not matched to a gene; V was cut back by 4 bases and J by 4 bases. Germline CDR1 MNHEY, CDR2 SMNVEV (reference sequence). This CDR3 is built from 16 residues. In nucleotides, the CDR3 is TGTGCCAGCAGTTCCCTCCGGGACAGGGAACCCTATGGCTACACCTTC. Translated: CASSSLRDREPYGYTF.

The rearrangement joins TRBV7-9 to TRBJ2-7; D unresolved. Deletions cut 5 bases from V and 1 base from J, with 9 bases between. The CDR3 spans 13 residues. From germline, CDR1 is SEHNR and CDR2 FQNEAQ (reference sequence). The CDR3 loop is CASSEEVSYEQYF. As DNA, the CDR3 is TGTGCCAGCAGCGAAGAGGTTTCCTACGAGCAGTACTTC.

This clonotype has just a few counts. This chain joins TRBV20-1 and TRBJ1-4; D not resolved. The V gene lost 6 bases and the J gene lost 8 bases, with 16 bases spanning the gap. The CDR3 totals 13 residues. Germline V gives CDR1 DFQATT, CDR2 SNEGSKA (reference sequence). CDR3 nucleotide sequence: TGCAGTGCCGCGAGGACCCTCGGGGAAAAACTGTTTTTT. It specifies CSAARTLGEKLFF.

The J gene is TRBJ2-1, the V gene TRBV20-1; 11 nucleotides line up with TRBD2. J gave up 0 bases and V 4 bases, and 5 bases lay outside the gene matches. Germline assignment: CDR1 DFQATT and CDR2 SNEGSKA (reference sequence). There are 16 residues in the CDR3. CDR3 bases: TGCAGTGCTACTAGCGGGAGGCATTTCTCCTACAATGAGCAGTTCTTC. Protein sequence: CSATSGRHFSYNEQFF.

Here the CDR3 reads CASSLGYSTEAFF. The CDR3, as DNA: TGTGCCAGCAGCCTAGGGTATAGCACTGAAGCTTTCTTT. The V and J genes are TRBV7-6 and TRBJ1-1; D call uncertain. This CDR3 region has 13 residues. The V and J ends lost 5 bases and 4 bases respectively, with 11 bases between them. Germline lookup yields CDR1 SGHVS and CDR2 FNYEAQ.

The chain joins TRBV12-5 to TRBJ2-5, with D tentatively TRBD2 (5 bases). The CDR3 loop spans 15 amino acids. V lost 4 bases and J lost 0, with 12 bases in between. CDR1 is LGHNT, CDR2 FRNRAP, per germline. CDR3 sequence (DNA): TGTGCTAGTGGTTGGAGCGGAACGTACCAAGAGACCCAGTACTTC. Translation gives CASGWSGTYQETQYF.

The rearrangement joins TRBV12-3 or TRBV12-4 to TRBJ2-7, with 11 bases matching TRBD1. The CDR3 extends over 14 amino acids. V gave up 5 bases and J gave up 6 bases; unmatched junction bases: 6. CDR3 in DNA: TGTGCCAGCAGTCCAGGACAGGGGGCGATCGAGCAGTACTTC. Amino acids: CASSPGQGAIEQYF.

The table lists this clonotype with a few counts. The chain joins TRBV9 to TRBJ1-3; 10 bases are a match to TRBD1. Germline CDR1 and CDR2: SGDLS and YYNGEE. Trimming removed 3 bases from V and 2 bases from J; junction bases left unmatched: 5. This CDR3 has 16 residues. The DNA for the CDR3 is TGTGCCAGCAGCGCAGCGACAGGGGGCACTGGAAACACCATATATTTT. Amino acid sequence: CASSAATGGTGNTIYF.

This clonotype was observed a handful of times. The chain links TRBV27 to TRBJ2-1; D call uncertain. From germline, CDR1 is MNHEY and CDR2 SMNVEV (reference sequence). The CDR3 contains 17 residues. The germline V and J ends were trimmed by 0 bases and 1 base, with 13 bases remaining between them. CDR3 nucleotide sequence: TGTGCCAGCAGTTTATCTCCGTTAGGCCAATCCTACAATGAGCAGTTCTTC. Amino acids: CASSLSPLGQSYNEQFF.

The gene calls are TRBV11-1 and TRBJ1-4; a weak D match, TRBD1 (5 bases). The CDR3 length is 16 residues. V was cut by 1 base and J by 14 bases, with 23 bases left in between. Per germline, CDR1 SGHAT and CDR2 FQDESV (reference sequence). The CDR3 DNA sequence: TGTGCCAGCAGCTTAGGGAGTTACCGGGACGGAAATTGGCTGTTTTTT. Translated, it gives CASSLGSYRDGNWLFF.

This clonotype turned up a few times. The J gene is TRBJ1-4, the V gene TRBV5-1; possible D gene TRBD1, 5 bases. This CDR3 is 18 amino acids long. Germline CDR1 is SGHRS and CDR2 is YFSETQ. V was cut by 0 bases and J by 9 bases, with 24 bases left in between. CDR3 sequence: CASSLAATGPSGPKKLFF. The CDR3 bases are TGCGCCAGCAGCTTGGCCGCTACGGGACCCTCGGGCCCGAAAAAACTGTTTTTT.